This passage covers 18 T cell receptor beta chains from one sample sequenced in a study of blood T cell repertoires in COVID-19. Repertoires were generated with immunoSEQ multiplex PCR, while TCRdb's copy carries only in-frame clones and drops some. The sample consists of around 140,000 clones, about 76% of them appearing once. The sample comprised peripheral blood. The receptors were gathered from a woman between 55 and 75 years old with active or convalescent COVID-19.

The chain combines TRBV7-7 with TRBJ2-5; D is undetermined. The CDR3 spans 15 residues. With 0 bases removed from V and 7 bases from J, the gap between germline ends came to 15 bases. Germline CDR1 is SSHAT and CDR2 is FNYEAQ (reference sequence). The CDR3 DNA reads TGTGCCAGCAGCTTAGCGCTCGAAACGGTTGGGACCCAGTACTTC. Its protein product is CASSLALETVGTQYF.

CDR3 nucleotides: TGTGCCAGCACCCCGGGACTAGTAACAGATACGCAGTATTTT. This encodes CASTPGLVTDTQYF. V and J are TRBV7-3 and TRBJ2-3; 8 positions agree with TRBD2. Germline V gene sequence: CDR1 SGHTA, CDR2 FQGTGA. V lost 7 bases to trimming and J lost 3 bases; unmatched junction nucleotides: 6. The length of the CDR3 is 14 residues. Full variable domain (missing parts from reference TRBV7-3 and TRBJ2-3): GAGVSQTPSNKVTEKGKYVELRCDPISGHTALYWYRQSLGQGPEFLIYFQGTGAADDSGLPNDRFFAVRPEGSVSTLKIQRTERGDSAVYLCASTPGLVTDTQYFGPGTRLTVL.

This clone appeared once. CDR3 coding DNA: TGTGCCAGCAGTTCCGGGACAGGGGATGGCTACACCTTC. Translated, it gives CASSSGTGDGYTF. The chain is built from TRBV6-2 or TRBV6-3 and TRBJ1-2; 10 bases align to TRBD1. The CDR3 consists of 13 residues. CDR1 and CDR2 from the germline V gene are MNHEY and SVGEGT. J was trimmed by 6 bases and V by 4 bases; bases with no gene match: 2.

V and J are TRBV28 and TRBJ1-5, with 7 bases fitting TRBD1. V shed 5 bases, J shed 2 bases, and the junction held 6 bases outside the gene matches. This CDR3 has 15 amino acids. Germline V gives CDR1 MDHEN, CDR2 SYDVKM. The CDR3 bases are TGTGCCAGCAGTCGACAAGGACAGGGCAATCAGCCCCAGCATTTT. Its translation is CASSRQGQGNQPQHF.

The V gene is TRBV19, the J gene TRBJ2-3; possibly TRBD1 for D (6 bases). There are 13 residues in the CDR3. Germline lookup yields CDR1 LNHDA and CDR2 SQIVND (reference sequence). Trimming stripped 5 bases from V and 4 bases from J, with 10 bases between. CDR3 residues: CASSVQGADTQYF. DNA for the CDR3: TGTGCCAGTAGTGTACAGGGCGCAGATACGCAGTATTTT.

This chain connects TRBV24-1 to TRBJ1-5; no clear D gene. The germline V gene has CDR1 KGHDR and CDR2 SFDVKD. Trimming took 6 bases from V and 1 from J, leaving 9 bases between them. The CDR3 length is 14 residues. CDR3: CATSTAGSNQPQHF. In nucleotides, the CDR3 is TGTGCCACCAGTACTGCGGGGAGCAATCAGCCCCAGCATTTT.

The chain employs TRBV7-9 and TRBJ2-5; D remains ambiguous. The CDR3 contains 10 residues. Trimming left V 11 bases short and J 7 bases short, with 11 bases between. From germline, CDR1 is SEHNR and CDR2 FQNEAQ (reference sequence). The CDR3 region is CAEKLRTQYF. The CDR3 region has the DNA TGTGCCGAAAAACTCCGGACCCAGTACTTC.

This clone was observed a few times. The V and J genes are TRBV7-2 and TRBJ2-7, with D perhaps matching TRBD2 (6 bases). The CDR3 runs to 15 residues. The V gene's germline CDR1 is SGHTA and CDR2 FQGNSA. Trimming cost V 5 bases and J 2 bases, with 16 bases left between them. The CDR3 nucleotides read TGTGCCAGCAGCCTACCCGGCGGGAACACCTACGAGCAGTACTTC. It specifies CASSLPGGNTYEQYF.

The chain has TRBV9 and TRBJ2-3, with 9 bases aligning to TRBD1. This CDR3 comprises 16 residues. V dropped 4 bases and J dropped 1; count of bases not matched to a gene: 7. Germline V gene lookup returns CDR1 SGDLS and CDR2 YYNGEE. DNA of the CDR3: TGTGCCAGCAGCCTCCGGGACAGGGTTCGCACAGATACGCAGTATTTT. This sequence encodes CASSLRDRVRTDTQYF.

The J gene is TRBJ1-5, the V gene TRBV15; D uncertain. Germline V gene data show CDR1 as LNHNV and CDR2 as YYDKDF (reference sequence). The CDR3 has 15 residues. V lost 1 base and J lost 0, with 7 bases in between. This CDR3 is CATSRVEGSNQPQHF. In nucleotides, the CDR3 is TGTGCCACCAGCAGAGTGGAGGGTAGCAATCAGCCCCAGCATTTT.

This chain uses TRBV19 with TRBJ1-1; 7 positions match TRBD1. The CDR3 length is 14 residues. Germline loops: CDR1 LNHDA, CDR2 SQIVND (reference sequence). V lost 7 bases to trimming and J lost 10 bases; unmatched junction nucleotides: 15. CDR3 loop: CASTVTGSPVGAFF. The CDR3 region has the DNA TGTGCCAGTACCGTGACAGGGTCCCCCGTCGGAGCTTTCTTT.

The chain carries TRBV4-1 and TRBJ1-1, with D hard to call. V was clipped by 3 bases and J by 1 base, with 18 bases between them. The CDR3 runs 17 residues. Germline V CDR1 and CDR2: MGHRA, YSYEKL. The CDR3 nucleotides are TGCGCCAGCAGCCACCTCCCTCCTCTACTTGGGAACACTGAAGCTTTCTTT. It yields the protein CASSHLPPLLGNTEAFF.

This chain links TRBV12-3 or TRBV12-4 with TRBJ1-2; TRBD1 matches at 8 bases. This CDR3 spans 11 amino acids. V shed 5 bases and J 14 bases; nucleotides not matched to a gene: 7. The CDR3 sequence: CASSLGQGGTF. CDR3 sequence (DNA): TGTGCCAGCAGTCTCGGACAGGGAGGAACCTTC.

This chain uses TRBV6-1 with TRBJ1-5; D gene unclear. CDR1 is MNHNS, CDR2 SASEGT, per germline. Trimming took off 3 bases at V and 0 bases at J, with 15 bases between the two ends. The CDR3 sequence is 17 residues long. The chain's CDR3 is CASSEPHGVYSNQPQHF. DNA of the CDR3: TGTGCCAGCAGTGAGCCCCACGGGGTCTATAGCAATCAGCCCCAGCATTTT.

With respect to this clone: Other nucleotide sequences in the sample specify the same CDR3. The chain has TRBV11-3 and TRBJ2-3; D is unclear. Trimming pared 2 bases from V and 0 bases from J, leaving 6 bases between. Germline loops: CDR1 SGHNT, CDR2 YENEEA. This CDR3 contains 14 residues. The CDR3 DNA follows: TGTGCCAGCAGCTTAACTTCTAGCACAGATACGCAGTATTTT. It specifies CASSLTSSTDTQYF.

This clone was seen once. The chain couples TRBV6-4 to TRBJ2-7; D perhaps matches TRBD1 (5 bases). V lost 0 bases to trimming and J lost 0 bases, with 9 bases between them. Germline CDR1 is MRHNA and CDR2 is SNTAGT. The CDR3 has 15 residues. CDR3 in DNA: TGTGCCAGCAGTGACTCCTACAGGAGCTCCTACGAGCAGTACTTC. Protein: CASSDSYRSSYEQYF.

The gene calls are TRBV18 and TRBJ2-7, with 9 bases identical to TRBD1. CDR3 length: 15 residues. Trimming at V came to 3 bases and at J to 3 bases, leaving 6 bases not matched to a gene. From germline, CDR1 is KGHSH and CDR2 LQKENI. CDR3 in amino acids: CASSPGTGSDYEQYF. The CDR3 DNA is TGTGCCAGCTCACCCGGGACAGGGTCTGACTACGAGCAGTACTTC.

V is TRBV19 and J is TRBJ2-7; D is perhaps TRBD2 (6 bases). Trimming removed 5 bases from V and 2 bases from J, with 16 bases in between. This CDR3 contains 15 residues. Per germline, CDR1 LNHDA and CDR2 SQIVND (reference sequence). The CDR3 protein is CASSQGTPAPYEQYF. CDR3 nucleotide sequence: TGTGCCAGTAGTCAAGGGACTCCGGCCCCCTACGAGCAGTACTTC.